The clone carrying this TCR beta chain was recorded once. These data belong to a study of blood T cell repertoires in COVID-19. About the research overall: The cDNA or gDNA used as material had been derived from T cells, B-cell-depleted T cells, or PBMCs.

In the study's own analysis: Cell counts per sample came from amplifying reference gene primers. Repertoires were generated with immunoSEQ multiplex PCR, while TCRdb's copy carries only in-frame clones and drops some. V, J and clone size are those of that table, while D and trimming were read from the DNA. The data hold 200,000 to 250,000 clones, with 75% to 85% observed a single time. Trimming removed 1 base at V and 5 bases at J, with 14 bases between. The CDR3 has 15 residues. The V gene's germline CDR1 is KGHSH and CDR2 LQKENI. A Seattle source enrolled patients during active infection and followed them longitudinally.

The clonotype was recovered from a woman aged 80 or older with COVID-19, enrolled during active disease. Specimen: peripheral blood. The chain couples TRBV18 to TRBJ2-5; perhaps TRBD2 as D (7 bases). The CDR3 DNA sequence: TGTGCCAGCTCACCACGCGGGGGCGGCGCGGAGACCCAGTACTTC. Its translation: CASSPRGGGAETQYF.